This entry concerns a single TCR beta chain. Recruited during active infection, patients (from Seattle) were subsequently followed longitudinally. Some clones are missing from TCRdb's copy, which holds only in-frame ones; the method was immunoSEQ multiplex PCR. Here the sample spans over 200,000 clones, around 89% being singletons. Deletions cut 5 bases from V and 2 bases from J, with 18 bases between. The V gene's germline CDR1 is SGHVS and CDR2 FQNEAQ. This CDR3 is 16 amino acids long. This specimen comes from a study of blood T cell repertoires in COVID-19. Sequenced input: peripheral blood. The rearrangement uses TRBV7-8 and TRBJ1-2; D is possibly TRBD1 (5 bases). This clonotype was sampled from a man aged 30 to 45 with COVID-19, enrolled during active disease. CDR3 region: CASSAGPDGENYGYTF. CDR3 nucleotide sequence: TGTGCCAGCAGCGCGGGGCCGGACGGGGAAAACTATGGCTACACCTTC.